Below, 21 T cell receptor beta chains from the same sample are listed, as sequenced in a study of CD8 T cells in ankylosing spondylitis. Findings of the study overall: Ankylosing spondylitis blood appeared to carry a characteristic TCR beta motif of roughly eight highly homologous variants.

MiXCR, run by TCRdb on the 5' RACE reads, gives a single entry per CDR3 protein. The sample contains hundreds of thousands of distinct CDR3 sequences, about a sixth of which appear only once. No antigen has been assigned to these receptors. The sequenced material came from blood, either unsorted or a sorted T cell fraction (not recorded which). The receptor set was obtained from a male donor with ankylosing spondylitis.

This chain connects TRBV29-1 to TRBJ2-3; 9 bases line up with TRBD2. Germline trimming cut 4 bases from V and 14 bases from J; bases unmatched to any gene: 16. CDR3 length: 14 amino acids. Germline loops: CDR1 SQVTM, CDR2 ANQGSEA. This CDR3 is CSVVERGAHTGSYF. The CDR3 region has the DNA TGCAGCGTTGTTGAGCGGGGGGCCCACACAGGATCGTATTTT.

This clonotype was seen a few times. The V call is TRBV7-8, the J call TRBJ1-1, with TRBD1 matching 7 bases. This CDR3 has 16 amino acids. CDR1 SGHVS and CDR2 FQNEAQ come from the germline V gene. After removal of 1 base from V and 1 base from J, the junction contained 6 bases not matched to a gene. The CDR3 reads CASSLGKTGKNTEAFF. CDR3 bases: TGTGCCAGCAGCTTAGGGAAGACAGGGAAGAACACTGAAGCTTTCTTT. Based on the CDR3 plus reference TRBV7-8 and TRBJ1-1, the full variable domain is GAGVSQSPRYKVAKRGQDVALRCDPISGHVSLFWYQQALGQGPEFLTYFQNEAQLDKSGLPSDRFFAERPEGSVSTLKIQRTQQEDSAVYLCASSLGKTGKNTEAFFGQGTRLTVV.

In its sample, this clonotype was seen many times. CDR3 amino acids: CAISEFSEQYF. CDR3 DNA sequence: TGTGCCATCAGTGAATTCTCCGAGCAGTACTTC. The chain joins TRBV10-3 to TRBJ2-7; D call uncertain. Trimming removed 3 bases at V and 6 bases at J, with 6 bases between. CDR1 is ENHRY, CDR2 SYGVKD, per germline. The CDR3 has 11 amino acids.

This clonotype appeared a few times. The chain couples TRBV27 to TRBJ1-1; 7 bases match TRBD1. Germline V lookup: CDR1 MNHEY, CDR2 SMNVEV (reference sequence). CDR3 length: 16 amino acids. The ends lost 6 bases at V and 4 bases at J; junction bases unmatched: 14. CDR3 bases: TGTGCCAGCAGGCGTGACAGGGAGGTCTTGGTCACTGAAGCTTTCTTT. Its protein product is CASRRDREVLVTEAFF.

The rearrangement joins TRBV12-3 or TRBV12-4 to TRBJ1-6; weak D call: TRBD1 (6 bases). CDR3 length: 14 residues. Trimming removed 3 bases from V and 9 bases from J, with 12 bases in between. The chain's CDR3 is CASSFGGGISPLHF. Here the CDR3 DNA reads TGTGCCAGCAGTTTTGGAGGGGGGATTTCACCCCTCCACTTT.

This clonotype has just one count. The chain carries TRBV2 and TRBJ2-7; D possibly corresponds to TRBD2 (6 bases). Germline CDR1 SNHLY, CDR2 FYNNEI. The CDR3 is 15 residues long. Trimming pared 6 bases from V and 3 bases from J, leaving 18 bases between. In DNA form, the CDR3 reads TGTGCCAGCAGACGGATAGCGGAGAGGGGCTACGAGCAGTACTTC. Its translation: CASRRIAERGYEQYF.

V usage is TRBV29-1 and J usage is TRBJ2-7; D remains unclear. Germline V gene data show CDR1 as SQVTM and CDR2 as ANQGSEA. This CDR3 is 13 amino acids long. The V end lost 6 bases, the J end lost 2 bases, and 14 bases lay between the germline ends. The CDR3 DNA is TGCAGCGTGAGACCGACGGTTGCCTACGAGCAGTACTTC. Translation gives CSVRPTVAYEQYF.

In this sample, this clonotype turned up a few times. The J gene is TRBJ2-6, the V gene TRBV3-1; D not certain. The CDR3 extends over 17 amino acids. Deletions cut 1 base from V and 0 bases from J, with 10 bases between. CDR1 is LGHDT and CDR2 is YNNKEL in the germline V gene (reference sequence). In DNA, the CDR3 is TGTGCCAGCAGCCAAGGTCGAAGGTTCTCTGGGGCCAACGTCCTGACTTTC. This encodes CASSQGRRFSGANVLTF.

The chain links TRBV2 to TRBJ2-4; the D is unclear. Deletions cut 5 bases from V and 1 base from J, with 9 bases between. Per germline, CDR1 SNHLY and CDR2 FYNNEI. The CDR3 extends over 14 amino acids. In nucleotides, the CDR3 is TGTGCCAGCAGTAGAAATCTGGCCAAAAACATTCAGTACTTC. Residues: CASSRNLAKNIQYF.

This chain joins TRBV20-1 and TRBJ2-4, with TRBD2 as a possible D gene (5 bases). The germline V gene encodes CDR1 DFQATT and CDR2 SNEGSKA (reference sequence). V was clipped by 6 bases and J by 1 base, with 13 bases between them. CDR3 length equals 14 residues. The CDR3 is CSAAREWAKNIQYF. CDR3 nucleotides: TGCAGTGCCGCCCGGGAATGGGCCAAAAACATTCAGTACTTC.

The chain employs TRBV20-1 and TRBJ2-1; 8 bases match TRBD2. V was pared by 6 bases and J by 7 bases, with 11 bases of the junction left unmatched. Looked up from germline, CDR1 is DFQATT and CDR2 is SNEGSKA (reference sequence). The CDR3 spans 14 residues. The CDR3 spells CSAGGGAGVNEQFF. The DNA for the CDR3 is TGCAGTGCCGGGGGGGGAGCGGGAGTGAATGAGCAGTTCTTC.

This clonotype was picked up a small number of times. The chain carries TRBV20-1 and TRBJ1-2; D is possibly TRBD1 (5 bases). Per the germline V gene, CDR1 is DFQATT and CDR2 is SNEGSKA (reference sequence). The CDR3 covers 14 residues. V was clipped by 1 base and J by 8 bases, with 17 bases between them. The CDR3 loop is CSARGQGYSEGYTF. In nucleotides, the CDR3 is TGCAGTGCTAGAGGGCAGGGTTATTCGGAGGGCTACACCTTC.

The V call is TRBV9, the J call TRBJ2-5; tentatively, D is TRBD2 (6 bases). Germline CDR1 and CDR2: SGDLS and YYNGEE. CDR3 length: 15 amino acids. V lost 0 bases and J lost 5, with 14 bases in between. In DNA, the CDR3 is TGTGCCAGCAGCGTAGGTGGAGGGATCTGGGAGACCCAGTACTTC. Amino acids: CASSVGGGIWETQYF.

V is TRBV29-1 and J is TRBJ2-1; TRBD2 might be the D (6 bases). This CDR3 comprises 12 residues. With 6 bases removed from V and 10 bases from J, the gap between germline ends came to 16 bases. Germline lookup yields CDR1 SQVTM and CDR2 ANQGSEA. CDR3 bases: TGCAGCGTAGCCATTCAGGGAGGAGAGCAGTTCTTC. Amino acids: CSVAIQGGEQFF.

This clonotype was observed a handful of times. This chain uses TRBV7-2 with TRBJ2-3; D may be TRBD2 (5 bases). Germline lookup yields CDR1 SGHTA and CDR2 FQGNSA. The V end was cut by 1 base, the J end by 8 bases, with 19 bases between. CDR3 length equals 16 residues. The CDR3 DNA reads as TGTGCCAGCAGCTTAGGGGCTGGGCATAGTCGGGGTACGCAGTATTTT. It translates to CASSLGAGHSRGTQYF.

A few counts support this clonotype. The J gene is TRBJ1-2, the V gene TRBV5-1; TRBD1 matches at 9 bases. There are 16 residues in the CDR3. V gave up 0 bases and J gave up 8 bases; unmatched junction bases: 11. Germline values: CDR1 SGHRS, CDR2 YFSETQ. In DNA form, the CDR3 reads TGCGCCAGCAGCTTGGGTCCCCGACAGGGGGTGGACGGCTACACCTTC. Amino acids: CASSLGPRQGVDGYTF.

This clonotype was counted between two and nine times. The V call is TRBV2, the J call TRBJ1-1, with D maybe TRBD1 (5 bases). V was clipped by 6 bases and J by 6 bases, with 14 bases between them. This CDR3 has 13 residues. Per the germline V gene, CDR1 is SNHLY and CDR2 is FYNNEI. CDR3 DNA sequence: TGTGCCAGCAGCAGCGGGGACGGCGCTGAAGCTTTCTTT. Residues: CASSSGDGAEAFF.

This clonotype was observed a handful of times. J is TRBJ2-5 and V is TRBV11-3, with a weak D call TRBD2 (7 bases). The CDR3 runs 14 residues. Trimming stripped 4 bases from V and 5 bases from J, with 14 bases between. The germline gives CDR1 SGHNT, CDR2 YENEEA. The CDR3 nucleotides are TGTGCCAGCAGCTATAGGGGGGGGCCCGAGACCCAGTACTTC. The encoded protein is CASSYRGGPETQYF.

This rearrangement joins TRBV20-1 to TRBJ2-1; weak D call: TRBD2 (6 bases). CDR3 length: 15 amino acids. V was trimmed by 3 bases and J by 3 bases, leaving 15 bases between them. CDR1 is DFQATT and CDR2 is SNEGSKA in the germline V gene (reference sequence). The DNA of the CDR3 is TGCAGTGCTAGGTCCGGGACGGACTACTACAATGAGCAGTTCTTC. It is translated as CSARSGTDYYNEQFF.

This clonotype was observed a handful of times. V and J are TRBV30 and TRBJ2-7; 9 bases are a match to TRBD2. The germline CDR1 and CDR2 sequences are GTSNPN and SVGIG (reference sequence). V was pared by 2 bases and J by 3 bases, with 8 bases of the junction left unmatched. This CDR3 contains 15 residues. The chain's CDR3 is CAWSKVRGGVYEQYF. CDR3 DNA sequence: TGTGCCTGGAGTAAGGTGCGGGGGGGCGTCTACGAGCAGTACTTC.

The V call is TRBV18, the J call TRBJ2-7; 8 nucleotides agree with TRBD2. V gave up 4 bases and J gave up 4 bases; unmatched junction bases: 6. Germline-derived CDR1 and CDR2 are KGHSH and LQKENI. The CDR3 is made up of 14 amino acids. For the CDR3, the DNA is TGTGCCAGCTCACTGGGGACTAGTATGTACGAGCAGTACTTC. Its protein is CASSLGTSMYEQYF.